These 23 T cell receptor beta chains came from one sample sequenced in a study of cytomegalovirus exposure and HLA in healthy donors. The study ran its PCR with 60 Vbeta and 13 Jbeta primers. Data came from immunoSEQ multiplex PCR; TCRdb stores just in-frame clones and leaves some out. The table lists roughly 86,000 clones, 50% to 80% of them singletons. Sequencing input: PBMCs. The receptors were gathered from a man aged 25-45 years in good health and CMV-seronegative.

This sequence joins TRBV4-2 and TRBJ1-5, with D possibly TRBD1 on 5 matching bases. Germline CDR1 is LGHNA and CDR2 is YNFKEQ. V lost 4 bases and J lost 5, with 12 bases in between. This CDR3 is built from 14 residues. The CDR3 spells CASSRAPGDQPQHF. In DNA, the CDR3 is TGTGCCAGCAGCCGAGCACCGGGGGATCAGCCCCAGCATTTT.

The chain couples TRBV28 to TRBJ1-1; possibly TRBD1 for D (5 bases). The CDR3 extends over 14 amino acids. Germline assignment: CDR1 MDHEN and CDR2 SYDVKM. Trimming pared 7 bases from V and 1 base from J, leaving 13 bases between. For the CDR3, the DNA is TGTGCCAGCACTAGGGGAGGTAAGAACACTGAAGCTTTCTTT. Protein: CASTRGGKNTEAFF.

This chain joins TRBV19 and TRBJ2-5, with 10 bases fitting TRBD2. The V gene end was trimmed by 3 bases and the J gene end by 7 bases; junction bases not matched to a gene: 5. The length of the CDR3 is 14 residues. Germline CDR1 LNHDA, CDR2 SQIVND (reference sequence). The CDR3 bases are TGTGCCAGTAGTATGACAGCGGGGGGGCCGACCCAGTACTTC. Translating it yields CASSMTAGGPTQYF.

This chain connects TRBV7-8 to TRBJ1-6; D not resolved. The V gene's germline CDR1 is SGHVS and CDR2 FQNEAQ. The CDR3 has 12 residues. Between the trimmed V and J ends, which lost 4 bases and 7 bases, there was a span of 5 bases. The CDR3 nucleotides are TGTGCCAGCAGCTCCATGAATTCACCCCTCCACTTT. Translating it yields CASSSMNSPLHF.

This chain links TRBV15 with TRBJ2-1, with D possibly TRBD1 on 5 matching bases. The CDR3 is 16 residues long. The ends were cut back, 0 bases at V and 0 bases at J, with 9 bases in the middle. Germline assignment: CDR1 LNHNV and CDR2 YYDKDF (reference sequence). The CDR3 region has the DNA TGTGCCACCAGCAGAGAGGGGCGGCCCTCCTACAATGAGCAGTTCTTC. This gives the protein CATSREGRPSYNEQFF.

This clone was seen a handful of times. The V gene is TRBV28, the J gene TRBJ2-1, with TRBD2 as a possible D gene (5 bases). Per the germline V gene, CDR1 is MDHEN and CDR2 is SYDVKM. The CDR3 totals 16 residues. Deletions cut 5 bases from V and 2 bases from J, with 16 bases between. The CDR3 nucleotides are TGTGCCAGCAGTCCTTGGGGATCGGGGACCTACAATGAGCAGTTCTTC. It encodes CASSPWGSGTYNEQFF.

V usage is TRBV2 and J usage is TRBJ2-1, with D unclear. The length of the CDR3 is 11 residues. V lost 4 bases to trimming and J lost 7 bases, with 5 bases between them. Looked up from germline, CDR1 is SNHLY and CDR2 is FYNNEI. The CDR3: CASSGENEQFF. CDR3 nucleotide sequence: TGTGCCAGCAGTGGAGAGAATGAGCAGTTCTTC.

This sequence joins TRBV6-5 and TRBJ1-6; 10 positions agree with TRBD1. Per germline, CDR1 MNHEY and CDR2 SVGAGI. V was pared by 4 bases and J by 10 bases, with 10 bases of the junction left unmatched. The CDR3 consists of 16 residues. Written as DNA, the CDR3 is TGTGCCAGCAGTTCCGAGACAGGGGGCTTTGGGTCACCCCTCCACTTT. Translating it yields CASSSETGGFGSPLHF.

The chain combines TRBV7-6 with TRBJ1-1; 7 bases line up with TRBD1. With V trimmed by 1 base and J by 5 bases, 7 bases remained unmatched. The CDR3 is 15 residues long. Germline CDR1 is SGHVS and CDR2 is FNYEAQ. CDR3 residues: CASSLVSGGRTEAFF. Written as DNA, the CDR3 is TGTGCCAGCAGCTTAGTTTCAGGGGGAAGAACTGAAGCTTTCTTT.

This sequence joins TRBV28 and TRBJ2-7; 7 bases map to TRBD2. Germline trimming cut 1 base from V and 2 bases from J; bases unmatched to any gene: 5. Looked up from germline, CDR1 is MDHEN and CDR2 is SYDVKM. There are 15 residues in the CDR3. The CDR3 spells CASSLSLAEAYEQYF. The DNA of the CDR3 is TGTGCCAGCAGTTTATCCCTAGCGGAGGCCTACGAGCAGTACTTC.

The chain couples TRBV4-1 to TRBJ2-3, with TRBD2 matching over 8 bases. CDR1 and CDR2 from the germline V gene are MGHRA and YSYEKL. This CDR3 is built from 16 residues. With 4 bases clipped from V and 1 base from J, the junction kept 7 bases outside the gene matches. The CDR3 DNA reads TGCGCCAGCAGCCTTAGTAGCGGGGAACGCACAGATACGCAGTATTTT. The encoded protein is CASSLSSGERTDTQYF.

CDR3 coding DNA: TGTGCCAGCAGTGAAGATCTACAGGGGGGTTCCTACGAGCAGTACTTC. The encoded protein is CASSEDLQGGSYEQYF. This chain connects TRBV6-1 to TRBJ2-7; 8 bases are a match to TRBD1. CDR1 is MNHNS, CDR2 SASEGT, per germline. The V and J ends lost 1 base and 1 base, in that order; junction bases with no gene match: 6. The CDR3 is made up of 16 amino acids.

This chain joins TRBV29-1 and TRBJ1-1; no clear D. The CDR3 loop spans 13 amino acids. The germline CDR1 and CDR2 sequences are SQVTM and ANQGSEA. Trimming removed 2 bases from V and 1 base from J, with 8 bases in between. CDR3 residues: CSVERGGNTEAFF. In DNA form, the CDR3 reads TGCAGCGTTGAACGTGGCGGGAACACTGAAGCTTTCTTT.

Here the CDR3 reads CASSEVAGVYNEQFF. CDR3 nucleotide sequence: TGTGCCAGCAGTGAAGTTGCGGGGGTCTACAATGAGCAGTTCTTC. This chain connects TRBV2 to TRBJ2-1, with 7 bases aligning to TRBD2. Trimming took 1 base from V and 3 from J; bases not matched to a gene: 3. Germline loops: CDR1 SNHLY, CDR2 FYNNEI. This CDR3 spans 15 amino acids.

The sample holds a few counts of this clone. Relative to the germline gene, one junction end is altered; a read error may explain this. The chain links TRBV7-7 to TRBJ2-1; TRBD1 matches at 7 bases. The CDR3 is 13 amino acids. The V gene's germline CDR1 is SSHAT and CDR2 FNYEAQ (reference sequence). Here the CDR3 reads CASSLDRADEQFF. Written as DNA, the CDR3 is TGTGCTAGCAGCTTAGACAGGGCCGATGAGCAGTTCTTC.

For the CDR3, the DNA is TGTGCCAGCAGTTTTTCTAGCGGCAGCACAGATACGCAGTATTTT. Residues: CASSFSSGSTDTQYF. The J gene is TRBJ2-3, the V gene TRBV28, with 7 bases identical to TRBD2. V trimming: 3 bases; J trimming: 0 bases; junction bases outside the gene matches: 3. CDR3 length equals 15 residues. Germline CDR1 reads MDHEN; CDR2 reads SYDVKM.

CDR3: CASSLRTSGSIGELFF. CDR3 bases: TGTGCCAGCAGCCTCCGGACTAGCGGGAGTATCGGGGAGCTGTTTTTT. The V gene is TRBV14, the J gene TRBJ2-2; 13 bases are a match to TRBD2. Unmatched junction bases numbered 6, after V lost 4 bases and J lost 7 bases. CDR1 is SGHDN, CDR2 FVKESK, per germline. The CDR3 covers 16 residues.

The CDR3 nucleotides read TGCGCCAGCAGGATTACCGGGACAGGGATCTATGGCTACACCTTC. Translation: CASRITGTGIYGYTF. The chain carries TRBV5-1 and TRBJ1-2; 9 bases line up with TRBD1. Trimming removed 5 bases from V and 4 bases from J; junction bases left unmatched: 9. From germline, CDR1 is SGHRS and CDR2 YFSETQ. The CDR3 covers 15 residues.

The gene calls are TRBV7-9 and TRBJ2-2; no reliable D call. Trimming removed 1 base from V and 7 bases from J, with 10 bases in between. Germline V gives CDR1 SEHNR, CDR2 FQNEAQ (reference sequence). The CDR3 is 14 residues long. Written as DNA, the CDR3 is TGTGCCAGCAGCTTAGGATATGGGCGCGGGGAGCTGTTTTTT. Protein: CASSLGYGRGELFF.

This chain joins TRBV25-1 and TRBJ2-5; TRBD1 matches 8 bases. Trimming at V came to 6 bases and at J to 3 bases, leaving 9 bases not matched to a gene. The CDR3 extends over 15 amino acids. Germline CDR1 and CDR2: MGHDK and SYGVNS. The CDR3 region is CASSPWTGSEETQYF. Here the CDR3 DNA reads TGTGCCAGCAGCCCTTGGACAGGGAGCGAAGAGACCCAGTACTTC.

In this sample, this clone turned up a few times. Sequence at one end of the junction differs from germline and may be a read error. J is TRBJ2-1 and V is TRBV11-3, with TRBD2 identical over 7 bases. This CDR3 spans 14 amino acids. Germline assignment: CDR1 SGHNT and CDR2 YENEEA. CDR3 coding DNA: TGTGCCGGCAGCTTAGCTAGCGGCTACAATGAGCAGTTCTTC. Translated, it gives CAGSLASGYNEQFF.

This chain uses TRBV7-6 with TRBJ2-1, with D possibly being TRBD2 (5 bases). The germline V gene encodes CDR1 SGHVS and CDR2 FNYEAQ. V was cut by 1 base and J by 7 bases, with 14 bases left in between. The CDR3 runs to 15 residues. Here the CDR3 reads CASSLELERVNEQFF. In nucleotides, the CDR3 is TGTGCCAGCAGCTTAGAGTTGGAGAGGGTGAATGAGCAGTTCTTC.

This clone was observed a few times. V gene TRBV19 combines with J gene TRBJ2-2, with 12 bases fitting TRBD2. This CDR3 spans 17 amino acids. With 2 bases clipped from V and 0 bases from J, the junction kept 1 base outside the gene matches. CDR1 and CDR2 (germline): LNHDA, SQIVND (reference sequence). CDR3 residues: CASSITSGRTNTGELFF. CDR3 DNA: TGTGCCAGTAGTATAACTAGCGGGAGGACGAACACCGGGGAGCTGTTTTTT.